This is a list of T cell receptor beta chains from one sample in a study of stem cell transplantation in POMP-related autoinflammatory disease. TCRdb's table, derived via immunoSEQ multiplex PCR, lists solely in-frame clones and lacks some. The data hold 25,000 to 30,000 clones, with 75% to 90% observed a single time. The sample consisted of CD4+ T cells from PBMCs, taken before stem cell transplantation. The receptors originated from a human donor with POMP-related autoinflammation and immune dysregulation (PRAID). Each CDR3 is given with its conserved first and last residue.

TRBV9,TRBJ2-5,CASSQVPGGEQHLETQYF
TRBV7-8,TRBJ2-5,CASSQDEASGTQETQYF
TRBV9,TRBJ2-5,CASSVGTSGGARETQYF
TRBV11-2,TRBJ2-7,CASSLEVSGEQYF
TRBV9,TRBJ1-2,CASSVTGANYGYTF
TRBV7-9,TRBJ2-1,CASSLEQFF
TRBV5-6,TRBJ1-4,CASSSTGRKLFF
TRBV9,TRBJ1-2,CASSQWSNYGYTF
TRBV19,TRBJ2-5,CASRSDSQETQYF
TRBV10-3,TRBJ1-2,CAIRGTVTNANYGYTF
TRBV5-6,TRBJ2-3,CASSRHTSTDTQYF
TRBV11-2,TRBJ1-6,CASSLAPPGPKYNSPLHF
TRBV15,TRBJ1-6,CATSRDEWVNNSPLHF
TRBV5-6,TRBJ2-3,CASSSLQGFDVTQYF
TRBV19,TRBJ1-1,CASSIGANTEAFF
TRBV5-1,TRBJ1-2,CASSSGEWGYTF
TRBV7-9,TRBJ2-5,CASSSWTSIETQYF
TRBV5-1,TRBJ2-7,CASSLARGVPYEQYF
TRBV29-1,TRBJ1-1,CSVEDPSTGYSEAFF
TRBV7-9,TRBJ2-5,CASTSMGAGETQYF
TRBV5-1,TRBJ2-1,CASSFSGSSYNEQFF
TRBV6-1,TRBJ2-7,CASSERDTHYEQYF
TRBV25-1,TRBJ1-1,CASSEQGAWTEAFF
TRBV2,TRBJ1-2,CASSAISGTGERWNYGYTF
TRBV28,TRBJ1-2,CASSPGGTGAYGYTF
TRBV29-1,TRBJ2-1,CSVRAAPYNEQFF
TRBV6-5,TRBJ2-5,CASSRPGQQETQYF
TRBV5-1,TRBJ2-2,CASSLVGTGVAGELFF
TRBV9,TRBJ2-1,CASSVGLAGGPYNEQFF
TRBV2,TRBJ2-7,CATSRDTLAEQYF
TRBV4-1,TRBJ1-5,CASSQHPGQGSNQPQHF
TRBV28,TRBJ1-2,CASRPPDRGVLFTYGYTF
TRBV7-9,TRBJ2-3,CASSLQGQSSTDTQYF
TRBV4-1,TRBJ1-5,CASSQRTGADNQPQHF
TRBV28,TRBJ1-5,CASSPSRSRSYSNQPQHF
TRBV28,TRBJ2-2,CASSWKAPRPGELFF
TRBV4-1,TRBJ2-3,CASSLLPGTSDTDTQYF
TRBV4-1,TRBJ2-1,CASSQSGGTYNEQFF
TRBV5-4,TRBJ2-3,CASSSTRTSGGATSTDTQYF
TRBV5-6,TRBJ1-2,CASSTDPTGDYGYTF